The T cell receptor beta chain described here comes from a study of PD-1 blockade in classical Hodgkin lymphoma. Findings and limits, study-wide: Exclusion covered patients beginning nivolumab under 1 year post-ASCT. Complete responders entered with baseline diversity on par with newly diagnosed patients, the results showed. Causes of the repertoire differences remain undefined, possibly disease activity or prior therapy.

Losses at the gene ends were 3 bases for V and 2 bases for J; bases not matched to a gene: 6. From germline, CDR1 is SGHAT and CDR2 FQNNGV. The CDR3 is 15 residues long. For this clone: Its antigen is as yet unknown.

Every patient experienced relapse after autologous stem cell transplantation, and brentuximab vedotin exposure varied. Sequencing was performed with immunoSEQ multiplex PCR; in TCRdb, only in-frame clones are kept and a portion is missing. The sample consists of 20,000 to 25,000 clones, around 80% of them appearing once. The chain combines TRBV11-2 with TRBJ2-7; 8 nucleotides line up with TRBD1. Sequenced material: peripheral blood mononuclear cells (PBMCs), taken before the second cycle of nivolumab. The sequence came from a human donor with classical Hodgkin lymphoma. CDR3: CASSFTTGDPYEQYF. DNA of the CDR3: TGTGCCAGCAGCTTCACGACAGGGGACCCCTACGAGCAGTACTTC. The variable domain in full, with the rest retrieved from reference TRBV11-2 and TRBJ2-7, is EAGVAQSPRYKIIEKRQSVAFWCNPISGHATLYWYQQILGQGPKLLIQFQNNGVVDDSQLPKDRFSAERLKGVDSTLKIQPAKLEDSAVYLCASSFTTGDPYEQYFGPGTRLTVT.